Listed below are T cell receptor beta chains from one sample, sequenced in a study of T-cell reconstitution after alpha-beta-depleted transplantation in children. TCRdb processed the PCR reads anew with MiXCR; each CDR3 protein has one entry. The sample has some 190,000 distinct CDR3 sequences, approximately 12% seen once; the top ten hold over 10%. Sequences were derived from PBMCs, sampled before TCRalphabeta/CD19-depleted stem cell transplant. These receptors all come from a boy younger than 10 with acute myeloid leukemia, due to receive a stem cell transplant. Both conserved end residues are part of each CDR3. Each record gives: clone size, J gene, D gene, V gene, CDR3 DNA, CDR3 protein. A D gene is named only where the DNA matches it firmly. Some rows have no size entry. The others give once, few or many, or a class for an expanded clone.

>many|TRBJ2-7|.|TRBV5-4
TGTGCCAGCAGCTCCCATGGGGACGAGCAGTACTTC
CASSSHGDEQYF
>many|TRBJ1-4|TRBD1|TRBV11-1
TGTGCCAGCAGGAAGGACAGGGAATATGAAAAACTGTTTTTT
CASRKDREYEKLFF
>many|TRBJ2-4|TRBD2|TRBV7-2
TGTGCCAGCAGCCCAGGACTAGCGGTTAAAGACATTCAGTACTTC
CASSPGLAVKDIQYF
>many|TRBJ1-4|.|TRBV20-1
TGCAGTGCTAGAGAGAGGAGGACAGCTAATGAAAAACTGTTTTTT
CSARERRTANEKLFF
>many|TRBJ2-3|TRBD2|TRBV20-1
TGCAGTGCTAGAGATGACCCAGCGGGGGGCACAGATACGCAGTATTTT
CSARDDPAGGTDTQYF
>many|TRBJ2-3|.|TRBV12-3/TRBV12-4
TGTGCCAGCAGTTTTTGGCTGAACGCTCCAGATACGCAGTATTTT
CASSFWLNAPDTQYF
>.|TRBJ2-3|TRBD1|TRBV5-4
TGTGCCAGCAGCCCCGGGACAGATAGAAACACAGATACGCAGTATTTT
CASSPGTDRNTDTQYF
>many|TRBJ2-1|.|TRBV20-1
TGCAGTGCTAGTGGTGGGGCCGAATACAATGAGCAGTTCTTC
CSASGGAEYNEQFF
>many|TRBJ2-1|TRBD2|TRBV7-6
TGTGCCAGCAGCTTAGAGGCTAGCGGGGGGGCCATGAGCTCCTACAATGAGCAGTTCTTC
CASSLEASGGAMSSYNEQFF
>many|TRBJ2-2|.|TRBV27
TGTGCCAGCAAGATAATGGGTTCGGGCGGGGAGCTGTTTTTT
CASKIMGSGGELFF
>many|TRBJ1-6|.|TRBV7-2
TGTGCCAGCAGCTTACCGGGCACCCTATCACCCCTCCACTTT
CASSLPGTLSPLHF
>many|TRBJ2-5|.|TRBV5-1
TGCGCCAGCAGCTTGGCCAGCAGGCAAGAGACCCAGTACTTC
CASSLASRQETQYF
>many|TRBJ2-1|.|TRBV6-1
TGTGCCAGCACCCCTAGCCGCAATGATGAGCAGTTCTTC
CASTPSRNDEQFF
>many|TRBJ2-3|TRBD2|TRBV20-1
TGCAGTGCCCCACCCGCGGTGACAGCGGGGTACACAGATACGCAGTATTTT
CSAPPAVTAGYTDTQYF
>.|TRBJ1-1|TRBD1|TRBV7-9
TGTGCCAGCGGCTTAGAGGACAGGGCGGCTTTCTTT
CASGLEDRAAFF
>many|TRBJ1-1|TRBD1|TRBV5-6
TGTGCCAGCAGCTCACAGGGGTTGGACACTGAAGCTTTCTTT
CASSSQGLDTEAFF
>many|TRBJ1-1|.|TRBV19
TGTGCCAGTAACCCGCGGTGGACAGAACCCAACACTGAAGCTTTCTTT
CASNPRWTEPNTEAFF
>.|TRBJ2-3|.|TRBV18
TGTGCCAGCTTCAGTTCAAGTAGCACAGATACGCAGTATTTT
CASFSSSSTDTQYF
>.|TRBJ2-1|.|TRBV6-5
TGTGCCAGCAGTTACGAGTCATATGCCAATGAGCAGTTCTTC
CASSYESYANEQFF
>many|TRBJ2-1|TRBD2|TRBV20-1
TGCAGTGCTCAATCCGGGACTAGCGGAAGCTCCTACAATGAGCAGTTCTTC
CSAQSGTSGSSYNEQFF
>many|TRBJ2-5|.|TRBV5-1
TGCGCCAGCAGCTCTGACAGCTCCCAAGAGACCCAGTACTTC
CASSSDSSQETQYF
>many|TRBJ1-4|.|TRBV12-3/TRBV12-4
TGTGCCAGCAGTTTATCAGGCAGGACTGCAACTAATGAAAAACTGTTTTTT
CASSLSGRTATNEKLFF
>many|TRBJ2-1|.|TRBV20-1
TGCAGTGCTAGGACTAGTTTTTCCTACAATGAGCAGTTCTTC
CSARTSFSYNEQFF
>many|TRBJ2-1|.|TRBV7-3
TGTGCCAGCAGCTTCCTTCGCGTCGAGCGGAGAGGGGATGAGCAGTTCTTC
CASSFLRVERRGDEQFF
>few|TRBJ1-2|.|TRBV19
TGTGCCAGTAGTACCCTCTATGGCTACACCTTC
CASSTLYGYTF
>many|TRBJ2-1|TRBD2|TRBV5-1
TGCGCCAGCAGCGGATGGACTAGCGGGAGTGGTGAGCAGTTCTTC
CASSGWTSGSGEQFF
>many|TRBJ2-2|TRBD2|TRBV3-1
TGTGCCAGCAGGCAGCGGGGGGGAGGCACCGGGGAGCTGTTTTTT
CASRQRGGGTGELFF
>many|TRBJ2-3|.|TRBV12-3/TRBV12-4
TGTGCCAGCAAGTTAACAGATACGCAGTATTTT
CASKLTDTQYF
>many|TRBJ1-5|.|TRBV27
TGTGCCAGCAGTTCCTTGAACCTCAAACCCAGGACAGCTAGCAATCAGCCCCAGCATTTT
CASSSLNLKPRTASNQPQHF
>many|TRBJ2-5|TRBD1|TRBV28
TGTGCCAGCAGTTGTAGGACAGGGGGAATGGAGACCCAGTACTTC
CASSCRTGGMETQYF
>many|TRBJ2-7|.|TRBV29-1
TGCAGCGTTTTAAGGGGAGGCGAGCAGTACTTC
CSVLRGGEQYF
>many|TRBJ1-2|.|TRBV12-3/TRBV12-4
TGTGCCAGCAGTTTTGGGACCGCCGCAGCTAACTATGGCTACACCTTC
CASSFGTAAANYGYTF
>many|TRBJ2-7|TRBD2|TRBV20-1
TGCAGTGCTAGGGTACGGCTAGCGGGAGGGCCGGGAAACGAGCAGTACTTC
CSARVRLAGGPGNEQYF
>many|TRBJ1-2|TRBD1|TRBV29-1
TGCAGCGTCGGGGGGACAGGGATCGGCTATGGCTACACCTTC
CSVGGTGIGYGYTF
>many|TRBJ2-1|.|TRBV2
TGTGCCAGTCACCCGACAGGTAGCTCCTACAATGAGCAGTTCTTC
CASHPTGSSYNEQFF
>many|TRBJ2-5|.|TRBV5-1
TGCGCCCGCACGGGCATTGGGGGAAGAAAGACCCAGTACTTC
CARTGIGGRKTQYF
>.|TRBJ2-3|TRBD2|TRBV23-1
TGCGCCAGCAGTCAAGCTGGGACTAGCGGGGGGCTGGATACGCAGTATTTT
CASSQAGTSGGLDTQYF
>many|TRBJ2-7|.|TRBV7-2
TGTGCCAGCAGCTTAGGGCTGAGCGGCGAGCAGTACTTC
CASSLGLSGEQYF
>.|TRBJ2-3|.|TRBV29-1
TGCAGCGTTGAACGCGGAAAAAACACAGATACGCAGTATTTT
CSVERGKNTDTQYF
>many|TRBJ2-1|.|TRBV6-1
TGTGCCAGCATCTCCGACCGGGACAATGAGCAGTTCTTC
CASISDRDNEQFF
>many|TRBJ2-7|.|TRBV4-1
TGCGCCAGCAGCCAACCCGGGACTGGGCTATACGAGCAGTACTTC
CASSQPGTGLYEQYF
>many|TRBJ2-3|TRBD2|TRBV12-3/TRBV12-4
TGTGCCAGCGGCGGGCTAGCGGGAGGTGGTCTTGCAGATACGCAGTATTTT
CASGGLAGGGLADTQYF
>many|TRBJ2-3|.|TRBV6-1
TGTGCCAGCAGCCGGGACCCTAAAGATACGCAGTATTTT
CASSRDPKDTQYF
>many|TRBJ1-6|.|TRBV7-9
TGTGCCAGCAGCTTAAATCAGGGTAGCAATTCACCCCTCCACTTT
CASSLNQGSNSPLHF
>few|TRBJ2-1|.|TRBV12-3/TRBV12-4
TGTGCCAGCAGTTCTCTTTCCCGGACTACTTTTGGTGAGCAGTTCTTC
CASSSLSRTTFGEQFF
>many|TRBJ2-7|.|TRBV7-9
TGTGCCAGCAATGCAGGGAAGTCCCCCTACGAGCAGTACTTC
CASNAGKSPYEQYF
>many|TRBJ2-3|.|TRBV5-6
TGTGCCAGCAGCTTCGTCAGGGGAGCAGATACGCAGTATTTT
CASSFVRGADTQYF
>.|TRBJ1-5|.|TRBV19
TGTGCCAGTACCAAACCCAGCAATCAGCCCCAGCATTTT
CASTKPSNQPQHF
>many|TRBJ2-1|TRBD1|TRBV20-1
TGCAGTGCTAGGGGACAGGGTGGCGATGAGCAGTTCTTC
CSARGQGGDEQFF
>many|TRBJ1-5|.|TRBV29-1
TGCAGCGTTGGGGAAGGAGATCAGCCCCAGCATTTT
CSVGEGDQPQHF
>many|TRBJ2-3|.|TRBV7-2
TGTGCCAGCAGCTCCCGCTCCTCCGGGGATACGCAGTATTTT
CASSSRSSGDTQYF
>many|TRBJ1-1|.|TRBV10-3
TGTGCCATCAAAACGACGGCCATGAACACTGAAGCTTTCTTT
CAIKTTAMNTEAFF
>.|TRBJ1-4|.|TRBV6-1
TGTGCCAGCAGTGAAGTAACAGGAGAAAAACTGTTTTTT
CASSEVTGEKLFF
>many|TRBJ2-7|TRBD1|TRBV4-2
TGTGCCAGCAGCTCGCGGACAGGGGGCTACGAGCAGTACTTC
CASSSRTGGYEQYF
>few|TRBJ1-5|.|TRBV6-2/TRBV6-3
TGTGCCAGCAGTTCCCGGGAGATTCGCAATCAGCCCCAGCATTTT
CASSSREIRNQPQHF